The 4 T cell receptor beta chains given below trace back to one sample, sequenced in a study of cytotoxic CD8 clonotypes in ibrutinib-treated CLL. Only in-frame clones appear in the TCRdb table, and some are missing; sequencing was by immunoSEQ multiplex PCR. The repertoire holds about 17,000 clones, with about two thirds as singletons. Specimen: PBMCs, collected after 12 months of ibrutinib treatment. These receptors all stem from a human donor with chronic lymphocytic leukemia.

The rearrangement joins TRBV10-3 to TRBJ2-5, with D perhaps TRBD1 (7 bases). Germline CDR1 ENHRY, CDR2 SYGVKD. The V end lost 4 bases, the J end lost 3 bases, and 12 bases lay between the germline ends. The length of the CDR3 is 14 residues. As DNA, the CDR3 is TGTGCCATCAGTGGGGGCAGGGGGGAAGAGACCCAGTACTTC. Its protein product is CAISGGRGEETQYF.

This chain joins TRBV5-1 and TRBJ2-3; 7 nucleotides line up with TRBD2. Trimming took 4 bases from V and 2 from J; bases not matched to a gene: 13. The CDR3 loop spans 17 amino acids. CDR1 and CDR2 (germline): SGHRS, YFSETQ. The CDR3 sequence: CASSPPFGAGVTDTQYF. In nucleotides, the CDR3 is TGCGCCAGCAGCCCCCCTTTTGGTGCGGGGGTCACAGATACGCAGTATTTT.

V is TRBV11-3 and J is TRBJ2-2; D perhaps matches TRBD2 (5 bases). V lost 1 base to trimming and J lost 1 base, with 10 bases between them. Germline V gene lookup returns CDR1 SGHNT and CDR2 YENEEA. This CDR3 has 16 amino acids. The CDR3 nucleotides read TGTGCCAGCAGCTTAGTAGGTAGCGAGAACACCGGGGAGCTGTTTTTT. Its protein product is CASSLVGSENTGELFF.

CDR3 in DNA: TGTGCCAGTAGTATAGGGGACCCTCTCACACGAGAGACCCAGTACTTC. Protein sequence: CASSIGDPLTRETQYF. This chain links TRBV19 with TRBJ2-5, with D perhaps given as TRBD1 or TRBD2 (5 bases each). The CDR3 spans 16 residues. Germline V gene data show CDR1 as LNHDA and CDR2 as SQIVND (reference sequence). With 1 base removed from V and 4 bases from J, the gap between germline ends came to 16 bases.